A single sample gave rise to the 13 T cell receptor beta chains below, sequenced in a study of blood T cell repertoires in COVID-19. TCRdb keeps only in-frame clones here, not all; method: immunoSEQ multiplex PCR. The table has about 220,000 clones, about 88% seen once. Sequenced input: PBMCs or T cells enriched from blood (not recorded which). All receptors derive from a woman aged 25 to 39 who had recovered from COVID-19.

Only one count was recorded for this clone. The CDR3, as DNA: TGTGCCAGCTCACCACCAACAGGGAGAGGGTCCTACACCTTC. Amino acid sequence: CASSPPTGRGSYTF. This chain links TRBV18 with TRBJ1-2, with D tentatively TRBD1 (6 bases). This CDR3 region has 14 residues. Germline CDR1 KGHSH, CDR2 LQKENI. Trimming took 0 bases from V and 10 from J, leaving 15 bases between them.

This chain links TRBV4-1 with TRBJ2-7; D uncertain. The CDR3 is made up of 13 amino acids. Germline V gene data show CDR1 as MGHRA and CDR2 as YSYEKL. The V and J ends lost 0 bases and 7 bases respectively, with 10 bases between them. The CDR3 sequence is CASSQDKAREQYF. Written as DNA, the CDR3 is TGCGCCAGCAGCCAAGATAAGGCTAGGGAGCAGTACTTC.

The chain combines TRBV7-8 with TRBJ1-5, with TRBD1 matching over 9 bases. Trimming at V came to 5 bases and at J to 5 bases, leaving 4 bases not matched to a gene. Germline CDR1 and CDR2: SGHVS and FQNEAQ. The CDR3 length is 14 residues. The CDR3: CASSVGQGDQPQHF. For the CDR3, the DNA is TGTGCCAGCAGCGTGGGACAGGGAGATCAGCCCCAGCATTTT.

The count of this clone is one. This rearrangement joins TRBV15 to TRBJ1-4; D remains ambiguous. V was cut by 5 bases and J by 1 base, with 11 bases left in between. The CDR3 runs 15 residues. The germline gives CDR1 LNHNV, CDR2 YYDKDF (reference sequence). The CDR3 here is CATSAQARTNEKLFF. The CDR3 coding sequence is TGTGCCACCAGCGCCCAGGCACGAACTAATGAAAAACTGTTTTTT.

This clone was observed a few times. The chain recombines TRBV19 with TRBJ2-2; TRBD2 matches 8 bases. Germline-derived CDR1 and CDR2 are LNHDA and SQIVND (reference sequence). CDR3 size: 15 residues. V lost 4 bases, J lost 7 bases, and 8 bases stayed unmatched. CDR3 sequence: CASSSRRGEVGELFF. CDR3 coding DNA: TGTGCCAGTAGTAGTCGGCGGGGGGAGGTCGGGGAGCTGTTTTTT. Full variable domain (missing parts from reference TRBV19 and TRBJ2-2): DGGITQSPKYLFRKEGQNVTLSCEQNLNHDAMYWYRQDPGQGLRLIYYSQIVNDFQKGDIAEGYSVSREKKESFPLTVTSAQKNPTAFYLCASSSRRGEVGELFFGEGSRLTVL.

The V and J genes are TRBV2 and TRBJ1-1; D is unclear. This CDR3 region has 12 residues. CDR1 and CDR2 (germline): SNHLY, FYNNEI. V was shortened by 5 bases and J by 5 bases, with 9 bases between the two germline ends. The CDR3 loop is CASSSTGTEAFF. The CDR3 region has the DNA TGTGCCAGCAGTTCCACGGGGACTGAAGCTTTCTTT.

The V call is TRBV5-5, the J call TRBJ1-1; TRBD1 matches 7 bases. Germline CDR1 is SGHKS and CDR2 is YYEKEE (reference sequence). CDR3 length equals 14 residues. V shed 3 bases and J 4 bases; nucleotides not matched to a gene: 6. The CDR3 coding sequence is TGTGCCAGCAGCTGGACAGGAAAGCGCACTGAAGCTTTCTTT. Protein product: CASSWTGKRTEAFF.

This chain joins TRBV3-1 (or the pseudogene TRBV3-2) and TRBJ2-3, with 8 bases identical to TRBD2. This CDR3 has 14 residues. J gave up 5 bases and V 3 bases, and 4 bases lay outside the gene matches. Looked up from germline, CDR1 is LGHDT and CDR2 is YNNKEL (reference sequence). The CDR3 DNA reads TGTGCCAGCAGCCACGGGGGGGCAGGAGATACGCAGTATTTT. The encoded protein is CASSHGGAGDTQYF.

The chain couples TRBV7-8 to TRBJ2-1; 10 positions agree with TRBD1. The V segment lost 5 bases and the J segment 5 bases; nucleotides outside the gene matches: 6. The CDR3 length is 15 residues. The germline CDR1 and CDR2 sequences are SGHVS and FQNEAQ. CDR3 bases: TGTGCCAGCAGCCCCATGGGGACAGGGGACAATGAGCAGTTCTTC. It codes for CASSPMGTGDNEQFF.

The CDR3 here is CATAGLAGNYEQYF. The CDR3 nucleotides read TGTGCCACAGCCGGCCTAGCGGGAAACTACGAGCAGTACTTC. V is TRBV13 and J is TRBJ2-7; 9 bases are a match to TRBD2. V shed 10 bases and J 3 bases; nucleotides not matched to a gene: 10. The germline gives CDR1 PRHDT, CDR2 FYEKMQ (reference sequence). There are 14 residues in the CDR3.

This chain's CDR3 is CASSQGWDSYTEAFF. The CDR3 DNA is TGCGCCAGCAGCCAAGGTTGGGACAGCTACACTGAAGCTTTCTTT. The chain is built from TRBV4-1 and TRBJ1-1; 7 bases are shared with TRBD1. Germline V gene sequence: CDR1 MGHRA, CDR2 YSYEKL. The J segment lost 3 bases and the V segment lost 1 base, leaving 5 bases of the junction unmatched. The CDR3 extends over 15 amino acids.

The chain combines TRBV7-9 with TRBJ1-4; D is possibly TRBD1 (6 bases). Per the germline V gene, CDR1 is SEHNR and CDR2 is FQNEAQ (reference sequence). This CDR3 region has 15 residues. Trimming removed 1 base at V and 8 bases at J, with 14 bases between. CDR3 protein: CASSLEAGEDEKLFF. CDR3 DNA: TGTGCCAGCAGCTTAGAAGCAGGGGAAGACGAAAAACTGTTTTTT. The variable domain in full, completed from reference TRBV7-9 and TRBJ1-4, reads DTGVSQNPRHKITKRGQNVTFRCDPISEHNRLYWYRQTLGQGPEFLTYFQNEAQLEKSRLLSDRFSAERPKGSFSTLEIQRTEQGDSAMYLCASSLEAGEDEKLFFGSGTQLSVL.

The chain joins TRBV4-1 to TRBJ1-2; 7 bases line up with TRBD1. The CDR3 is 14 residues long. Germline CDR1 and CDR2: MGHRA and YSYEKL. V shed 3 bases and J 8 bases; nucleotides not matched to a gene: 9. CDR3 amino acids: CASSQATGAGGYTF. CDR3 coding DNA: TGCGCCAGCAGCCAGGCTACAGGGGCGGGAGGCTACACCTTC.